The subject of this entry is one T cell receptor beta chain. Its cognate antigen is unknown. The entry originates in a study of T cell responses to AZD1222 COVID-19 vaccine. General study points: Distributed over spike, vaccine-associated CD4 TCRs predominated at 160-218 and 743-854. Spike-specific TCR breadth and depth were elevated following two AZD1222 doses.

Trimming stripped 3 bases from V and 5 bases from J, with 13 bases between. There are 15 residues in the CDR3. Germline V gene sequence: CDR1 MDHEN, CDR2 SYDVKM. Assay: immunoSEQ multiplex PCR; the TCRdb copy retains only in-frame clones and omits some. The sample lists over 100,000 clones, over 90% occurring once. This TCR derives from an adult in good health. The sample here was peripheral blood, taken on day 0 of AZD1222 vaccination. This chain connects TRBV28 to TRBJ2-2, with D perhaps TRBD2 (6 bases). CDR3 nucleotide sequence: TGTGCCAGCAGTTTGGGCGGGGAAGGAACCGGGGAGCTGTTTTTT. Translating gives CASSLGGEGTGELFF.